The count of the clone carrying this T cell receptor (beta chain) is one. Its target is unknown. There are 14 residues in the CDR3. V lost 10 bases, J lost 3 bases, and 11 bases stayed unmatched. Germline V gives CDR1 SGHAT, CDR2 FQDESV (reference sequence). The data stem from a study of cytomegalovirus exposure and HLA in healthy donors. The wider study: Falling in the Caucasian-associated ancestry cluster were roughly 80% of around 370 genotyped donors.

PCR primers comprised 60 Vbeta and 13 Jbeta primers. Profiled with immunoSEQ multiplex PCR; TCRdb holds only in-frame clones, not every one. The profile shows over 110,000 clones, 65% to 80% of them singletons. Broader study findings: HLA allele associations emerged for about 18,000 TCR beta sequences in a later analysis, at 0.05 false discovery rate. A later analysis found most CMV-associated TCR beta chains apparently HLA-restricted. Serostatus for CMV was the only available immune exposure information.

The V gene is TRBV11-1, the J gene TRBJ1-1; TRBD1 agrees at 7 bases. The TCR originated in a woman aged 45-59 years in good health and CMV-seropositive. The material sequenced was PBMCs. The CDR3 region is CATETGPLDTEAFF. As DNA, the CDR3 is TGTGCCACCGAGACAGGGCCCCTCGACACTGAAGCTTTCTTT.